The sample holds many counts of the clone carrying this T cell receptor (beta chain). Its matching antigen is unknown. This sample is part of a study of T-cell reconstitution after alpha-beta-depleted transplantation in children. CDR1 and CDR2 from the germline V gene are SQVTM and ANQGSEA. The CDR3 runs 12 residues. V was trimmed by 3 bases and J by 4 bases, leaving 9 bases between them. General study findings and limits: Certain patients had high TCRbeta diversity at day 60, and it came from recipient T cells and thymic progenitors that survived. T-cell numbers and diversity, one year after transplant, stemmed largely from T cells that were newly produced. The origin of alpha-beta T cells about two months after transplant was reportedly several hundred expanded graft clones.

Library preparation (for TCRbeta) was performed with unique molecular identifiers. TCRdb itself ran the PCR reads through MiXCR, one entry per CDR3 protein. The sample includes 280,000 or so distinct CDR3 sequences, around 10% of them seen just once. The V gene is TRBV29-1, the J gene TRBJ1-2, with D possibly TRBD1 on 5 matching bases. The sequence was collected from a male patient between 2 and 15 years old who had a stem cell transplant for chronic granulomatous disease, so the T cells may come from the graft donor. The sequencing used peripheral blood, collected 180 days after TCRalphabeta/CD19-depleted stem cell transplant. This CDR3 is CSVDGAFYGYTF. The CDR3 DNA is TGCAGCGTTGATGGGGCCTTCTATGGCTACACCTTC.